Presented here are 22 T cell receptor beta chains from one specimen sequenced in a study of blood T cell repertoires in COVID-19. TCRdb keeps only in-frame clones here, not all; method: immunoSEQ multiplex PCR. The table shows about 260,000 clones, with approximately 82% occurring only once. Sequences were obtained from peripheral blood. The receptor set was obtained from a woman of 80 years or more with acute or convalescent COVID-19.

The rearrangement joins TRBV24-1 to TRBJ1-2; D is unresolved. The CDR3 has 12 amino acids. Germline loops: CDR1 KGHDR, CDR2 SFDVKD. V lost 6 bases and J 4 bases, leaving 8 bases between the germline ends. CDR3 loop: CATSSGSYGYTF. The CDR3 DNA reads as TGTGCCACCAGTAGCGGGAGCTATGGCTACACCTTC.

J is TRBJ2-3 and V is TRBV7-2; 9 bases fit TRBD2. Trimming at V came to 1 base and at J to 2 bases, leaving 1 base not matched to a gene. The CDR3 loop spans 15 amino acids. Germline-derived CDR1 and CDR2 are SGHTA and FQGNSA. The CDR3 here is CASSLGGRATDTQYF. DNA of the CDR3: TGTGCCAGCAGCTTAGGCGGGAGGGCCACAGATACGCAGTATTTT.

In nucleotides, the CDR3 is TGTGCCAGCAGCCCTTTGTCTCCGAGCTCCTACGAGCAGTACTTC. It is translated as CASSPLSPSSYEQYF. This rearrangement joins TRBV11-2 to TRBJ2-7, with D hard to call. The CDR3 is 15 residues long. The V gene lost 5 bases and the J gene lost 0 bases, with 14 bases spanning the gap. Per germline, CDR1 SGHAT and CDR2 FQNNGV.

The chain is built from TRBV12-3 or TRBV12-4 and TRBJ1-2; possibly TRBD1 for D (5 bases). The CDR3 spans 13 residues. Trimming stripped 3 bases from V and 5 bases from J, with 10 bases between. CDR3 nucleotides: TGTGCCAGCAGTTTCAAAAGGGGTTATGGCTACACCTTC. It codes for CASSFKRGYGYTF.

V gene TRBV28 combines with J gene TRBJ1-2, with D tentatively TRBD1 (6 bases). The CDR3 is made up of 15 amino acids. Trimming removed 5 bases from V and 8 bases from J, with 21 bases in between. The germline gives CDR1 MDHEN, CDR2 SYDVKM. CDR3 sequence (DNA): TGTGCCAGCAGTCCATCACCCTCGGGGGGCAGGGGCTACACCTTC. This sequence encodes CASSPSPSGGRGYTF.

The chain joins TRBV10-3 to TRBJ1-5; a weak D match, TRBD1 (5 bases). Between the trimmed V and J ends, which lost 2 bases and 7 bases, there was a span of 15 bases. From germline, CDR1 is ENHRY and CDR2 SYGVKD. CDR3 length equals 15 residues. CDR3 sequence (DNA): TGTGCCATCAGTGAGGGCAGGGAGGAGGGGCAGCCCCAGCATTTT. This encodes CAISEGREEGQPQHF.

This clone was seen repeatedly, ten times or more. The rearrangement links TRBV5-5 to TRBJ1-2; weak D call: TRBD1 (5 bases). Germline V gene sequence: CDR1 SGHKS, CDR2 YYEKEE (reference sequence). The ends were cut back, 0 bases at V and 5 bases at J, with 17 bases in the middle. The CDR3 runs 16 residues. CDR3: CASSLGLVGEGYGYTF. Here the CDR3 DNA reads TGTGCCAGCAGCTTGGGATTGGTTGGGGAGGGGTATGGCTACACCTTC.

This clone was counted between two and nine times. The chain employs TRBV27 and TRBJ1-2; D is ambiguous. The CDR3 loop spans 14 amino acids. V shed 4 bases and J shed 3 bases, with 12 bases lying between them. Germline V gene lookup returns CDR1 MNHEY and CDR2 SMNVEV (reference sequence). The chain's CDR3 is CASSSGGYDYGYTF. The CDR3 DNA is TGTGCCAGCAGTTCCGGCGGGTACGACTATGGCTACACCTTC.

This clone has a handful of counts. V and J are TRBV5-1 and TRBJ1-2; TRBD1 matches 10 bases. After removal of 4 bases from V and 2 bases from J, the junction contained 8 bases not matched to a gene. CDR3 size: 16 residues. Germline-derived CDR1 and CDR2 are SGHRS and YFSETQ. The CDR3 DNA reads as TGCGCCAGCAGCCCCGTCCCGGGACAGGGGAACTATGGCTACACCTTC. Protein product: CASSPVPGQGNYGYTF.

The chain joins TRBV15 to TRBJ1-4; a weak D match, TRBD1 (5 bases). The CDR3 loop spans 16 amino acids. In germline, CDR1 is LNHNV, CDR2 YYDKDF (reference sequence). V shed 0 bases and J shed 3 bases, with 11 bases lying between them. CDR3: CATSREVGASNEKLFF. The DNA for the CDR3 is TGTGCCACCAGCAGAGAGGTTGGGGCTTCTAATGAAAAACTGTTTTTT. The full variable domain, completed using reference TRBV15 and TRBJ1-4, is DAMVIQNPRYQVTQFGKPVTLSCSQTLNHNVMYWYQQKSSQAPKLLFHYYDKDFNNEADTPDNFQSRRPNTSFCFLDIRSPGLGDTAMYLCATSREVGASNEKLFFGSGTQLSVL.

V and J are TRBV15 and TRBJ1-6; perhaps TRBD1 as D (6 bases). Germline CDR1 reads LNHNV; CDR2 reads YYDKDF (reference sequence). The CDR3 has 15 amino acids. Trimming shortened V by 3 bases and J by 9 bases, and 15 bases separated the two germline ends. For the CDR3, the DNA is TGTGCCACCAGCAGTTTAGGGGGGGTTACTTCACCCCTCCACTTT. Translation: CATSSLGGVTSPLHF.

This chain uses TRBV28 with TRBJ1-2; D is possibly TRBD1 (6 bases). There are 15 residues in the CDR3. Germline loops: CDR1 MDHEN, CDR2 SYDVKM. The V and J ends lost 3 bases and 8 bases respectively, with 19 bases between them. CDR3 bases: TGTGCCAGCAGTTTCGCCCCACTCCAGGGGAAGGGCTACACCTTC. Residues: CASSFAPLQGKGYTF.

The chain links TRBV2 to TRBJ1-2; 9 bases align to TRBD1. Looked up from germline, CDR1 is SNHLY and CDR2 is FYNNEI. The ends lost 7 bases at V and 0 bases at J; junction bases unmatched: 6. The CDR3 runs to 15 residues. In DNA, the CDR3 is TGTGCCAGCACCCCGGGACAGGGAGCTAACTATGGCTACACCTTC. It is translated as CASTPGQGANYGYTF.

This clone was detected a few times. The chain joins TRBV4-2 to TRBJ2-2, with 7 bases that match TRBD2. Germline V gives CDR1 LGHNA, CDR2 YNFKEQ. The CDR3 has 17 amino acids. Unmatched junction bases numbered 6, after V lost 1 base and J lost 1 base. The CDR3 sequence: CASSQVRRTRNTGELFF. CDR3 bases: TGTGCCAGCAGCCAAGTTCGGAGGACTAGGAACACCGGGGAGCTGTTTTTT.

This chain joins TRBV6-5 and TRBJ1-2; the match to TRBD1 covers 7 bases. V gave up 3 bases and J gave up 4 bases; unmatched junction bases: 5. The CDR3 runs to 14 residues. Germline values: CDR1 MNHEY, CDR2 SVGAGI. DNA for the CDR3: TGTGCCAGCAGTTATACCCGGGACAGCTATGGCTACACCTTC. Translated, it gives CASSYTRDSYGYTF.

This sequence joins TRBV7-2 and TRBJ2-5, with D tentatively TRBD1 (6 bases). The CDR3 loop spans 16 amino acids. Trimming removed 2 bases at V and 7 bases at J, with 20 bases between. The germline gives CDR1 SGHTA, CDR2 FQGNSA. DNA for the CDR3: TGTGCCAGCAGCTTAAGGGGGAGTGCGGCTCCGGGGACCCAGTACTTC. Amino acid sequence: CASSLRGSAAPGTQYF.

V gene TRBV2 combines with J gene TRBJ2-1; 10 bases match TRBD1. The CDR3 contains 12 residues. V was clipped by 11 bases and J by 9 bases; unmatched bases: 7. CDR1 is SNHLY and CDR2 is FYNNEI in the germline V gene. The CDR3 nucleotides read TGTGCCTGCAAGGGACAGGGGAGTGAGCAGTTCTTC. This codes for CACKGQGSEQFF. The complete variable domain, with remaining parts taken from reference TRBV2 and TRBJ2-1, reads EPEVTQTPSHQVTQMGQEVILRCVPISNHLYFYWYRQILGQKVEFLVSFYNNEISEKSEIFDDQFSVERPDGSNFTLKIRSTKLEDSAMYFCACKGQGSEQFFGPGTRLTVL.

A remark on this clone: The DNA is omitted, as the CDR3 cannot be located on it reliably, and the CDR3 follows TCRdb's listing. The chain has TRBV7-9 and TRBJ2-5; the D call in the table, TRBD1, was not verified against the DNA. CDR1 and CDR2 (germline): SEHNR, FQNEAQ (reference sequence). 19 amino acids form the CDR3, both terminal residues included. CDR3: CASRQKPGQGKLKILAQYF.

This clone was counted a single time. V usage is TRBV6-5 and J usage is TRBJ1-3, with D uncertain. The ends were cut back, 2 bases at V and 0 bases at J, with 11 bases in the middle. Germline loops: CDR1 MNHEY, CDR2 SVGAGI. The CDR3 is made up of 16 amino acids. In DNA, the CDR3 is TGTGCCAGCAGTTACGGCAGGTTGAGCTCTGGAAACACCATATATTTT. This gives the protein CASSYGRLSSGNTIYF.

The rearrangement uses TRBV5-4 and TRBJ1-2; 8 bases match TRBD1. Germline trimming cut 2 bases from V and 3 bases from J; bases unmatched to any gene: 3. In germline, CDR1 is SGHNT, CDR2 YYREEE (reference sequence). The length of the CDR3 is 14 residues. CDR3 region: CASSFPGGHYGYTF. Here the CDR3 DNA reads TGTGCCAGCAGCTTCCCAGGGGGCCACTATGGCTACACCTTC.

This clone is a singleton in its sample. This chain connects TRBV24-1 to TRBJ2-3; 9 bases are a match to TRBD2. The CDR3 is 15 amino acids. The trim removed 7 bases at V and 5 bases at J, leaving 9 bases unmatched. The germline V gene has CDR1 KGHDR and CDR2 SFDVKD. CDR3 sequence (DNA): TGTGCCACCAGGGACACTAGCGGGCCAGAAGATACGCAGTATTTT. This translates into CATRDTSGPEDTQYF.

This chain joins TRBV4-1 and TRBJ2-1; 11 nucleotides agree with TRBD1. V lost 1 base, J lost 4 bases, and 6 bases stayed unmatched. Germline V gene sequence: CDR1 MGHRA, CDR2 YSYEKL. CDR3 size: 17 residues. CDR3 region: CASSQVPDRGLYNEQFF. In nucleotides, the CDR3 is TGCGCCAGCAGCCAAGTGCCGGACAGGGGGCTGTACAATGAGCAGTTCTTC.